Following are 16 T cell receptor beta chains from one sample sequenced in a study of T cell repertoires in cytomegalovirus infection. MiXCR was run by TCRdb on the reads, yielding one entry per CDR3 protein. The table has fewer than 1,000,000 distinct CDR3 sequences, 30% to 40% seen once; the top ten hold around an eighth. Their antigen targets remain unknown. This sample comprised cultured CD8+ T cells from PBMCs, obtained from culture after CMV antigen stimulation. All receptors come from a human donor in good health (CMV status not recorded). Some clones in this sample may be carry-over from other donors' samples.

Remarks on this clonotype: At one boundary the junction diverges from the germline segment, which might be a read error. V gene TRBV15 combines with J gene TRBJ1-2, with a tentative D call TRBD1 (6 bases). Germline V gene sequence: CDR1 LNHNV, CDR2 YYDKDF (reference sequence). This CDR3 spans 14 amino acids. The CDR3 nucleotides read TGTGCTACCAGCAGAGATTCAGGGGATTATGGCTACACCTTC. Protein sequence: CATSRDSGDYGYTF.

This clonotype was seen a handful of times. CDR3 coding DNA: TGTGCCAGCAGCTCAGGGAGGGGCTCGAGTCAGCCCCAGCATTTT. Translation: CASSSGRGSSQPQHF. The gene calls are TRBV7-9 and TRBJ1-5, with D perhaps TRBD1 (5 bases). Trimming shortened V by 4 bases and J by 6 bases, and 16 bases separated the two germline ends. The CDR3 extends over 15 amino acids. The V gene's germline CDR1 is SEHNR and CDR2 FQNEAQ (reference sequence). Full variable domain (outside the CDR3, taken from reference TRBV7-9 and TRBJ1-5): DTGVSQNPRHKITKRGQNVTFRCDPISEHNRLYWYRQTLGQGPEFLTYFQNEAQLEKSRLLSDRFSAERPKGSFSTLEIQRTEQGDSAMYLCASSSGRGSSQPQHFGDGTRLSIL.

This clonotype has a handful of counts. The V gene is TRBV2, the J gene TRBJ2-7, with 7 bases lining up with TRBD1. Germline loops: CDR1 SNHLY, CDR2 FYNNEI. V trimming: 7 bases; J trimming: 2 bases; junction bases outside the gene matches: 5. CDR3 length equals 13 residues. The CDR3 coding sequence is TGTGCCAGCATACAGGGGTCCCCCTACGAGCAGTACTTC. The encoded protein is CASIQGSPYEQYF. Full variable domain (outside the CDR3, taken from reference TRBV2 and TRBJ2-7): EPEVTQTPSHQVTQMGQEVILRCVPISNHLYFYWYRQILGQKVEFLVSFYNNEISEKSEIFDDQFSVERPDGSNFTLKIRSTKLEDSAMYFCASIQGSPYEQYFGPGTRLTVT.

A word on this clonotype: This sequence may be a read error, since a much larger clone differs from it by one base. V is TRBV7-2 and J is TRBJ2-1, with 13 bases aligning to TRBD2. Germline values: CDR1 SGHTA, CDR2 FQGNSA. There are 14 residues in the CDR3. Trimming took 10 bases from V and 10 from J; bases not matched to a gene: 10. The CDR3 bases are TGTGCCAACACCAGGACTAGCGGGGGTGAGGAGCAGTTCTTC. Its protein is CANTRTSGGEEQFF.

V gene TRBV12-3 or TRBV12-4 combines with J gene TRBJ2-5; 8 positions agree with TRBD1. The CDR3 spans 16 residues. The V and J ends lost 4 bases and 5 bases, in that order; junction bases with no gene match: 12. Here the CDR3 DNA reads TGTGCCAGCAGTTCCGTTCCCCCAGGGGGCCGGGAGACCCAGTACTTC. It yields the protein CASSSVPPGGRETQYF.

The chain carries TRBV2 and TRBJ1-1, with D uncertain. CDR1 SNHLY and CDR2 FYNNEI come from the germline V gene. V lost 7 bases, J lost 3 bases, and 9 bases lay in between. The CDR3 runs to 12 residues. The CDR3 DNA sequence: TGTGCCAGCATCGGGTTAGACACTGAAGCTTTCTTT. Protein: CASIGLDTEAFF. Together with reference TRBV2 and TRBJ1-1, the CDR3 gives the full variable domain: EPEVTQTPSHQVTQMGQEVILRCVPISNHLYFYWYRQILGQKVEFLVSFYNNEISEKSEIFDDQFSVERPDGSNFTLKIRSTKLEDSAMYFCASIGLDTEAFFGQGTRLTVV.

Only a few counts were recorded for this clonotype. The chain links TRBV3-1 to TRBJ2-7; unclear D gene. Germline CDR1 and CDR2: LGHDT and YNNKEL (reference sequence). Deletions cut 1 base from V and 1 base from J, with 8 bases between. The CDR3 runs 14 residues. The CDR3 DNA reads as TGTGCCAGCAGCCAAGGTATCCTTTCCTACGAGCAGTACGTC. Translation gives CASSQGILSYEQYV.

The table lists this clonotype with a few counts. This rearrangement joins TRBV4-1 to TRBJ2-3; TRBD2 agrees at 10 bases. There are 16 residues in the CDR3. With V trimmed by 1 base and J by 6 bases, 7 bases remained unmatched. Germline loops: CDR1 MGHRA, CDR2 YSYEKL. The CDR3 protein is CASSQASSGGADTQYF. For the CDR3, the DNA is TGCGCCAGCAGCCAAGCCTCAAGCGGGGGGGCCGATACGCAGTATTTT.

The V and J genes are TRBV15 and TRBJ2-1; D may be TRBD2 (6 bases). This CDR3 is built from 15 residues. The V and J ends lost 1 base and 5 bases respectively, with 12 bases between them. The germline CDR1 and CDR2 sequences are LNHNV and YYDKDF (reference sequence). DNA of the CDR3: TGTGCCACCAGCAGAGTTTCGGGGGAGAACAATGAGCAGTTCTTC. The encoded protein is CATSRVSGENNEQFF.

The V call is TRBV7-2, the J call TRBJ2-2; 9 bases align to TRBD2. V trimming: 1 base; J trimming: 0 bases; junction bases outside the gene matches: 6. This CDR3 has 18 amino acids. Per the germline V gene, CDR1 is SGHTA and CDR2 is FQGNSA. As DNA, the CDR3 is TGTGCCAGCAGCTTAGTGGCGGGGGGGAACGCGAACACCGGGGAGCTGTTTTTT. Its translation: CASSLVAGGNANTGELFF.

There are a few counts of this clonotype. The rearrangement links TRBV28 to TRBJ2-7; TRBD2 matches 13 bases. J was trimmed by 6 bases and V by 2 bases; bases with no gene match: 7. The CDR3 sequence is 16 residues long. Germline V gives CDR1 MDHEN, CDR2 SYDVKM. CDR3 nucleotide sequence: TGTGCCAGCAGTTTACGGACTAGCGGGGGAGTAAGCGAGCAGTACGTC. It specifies CASSLRTSGGVSEQYV.

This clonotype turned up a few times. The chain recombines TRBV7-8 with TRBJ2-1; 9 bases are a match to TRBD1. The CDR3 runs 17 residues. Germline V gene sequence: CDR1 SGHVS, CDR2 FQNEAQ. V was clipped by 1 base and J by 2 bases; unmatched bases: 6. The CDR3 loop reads CASSLVGDRATYNEQFF. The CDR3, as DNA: TGTGCCAGCAGCTTAGTAGGGGACAGGGCCACCTACAATGAGCAGTTCTTC.

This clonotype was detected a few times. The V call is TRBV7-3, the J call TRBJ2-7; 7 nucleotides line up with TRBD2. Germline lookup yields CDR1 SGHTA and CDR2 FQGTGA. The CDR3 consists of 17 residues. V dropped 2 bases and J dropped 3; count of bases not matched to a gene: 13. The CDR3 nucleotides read TGTGCCAGCAGCTTAGTCGGTAGGGAGGGCAGGGTCTACGAGCAGTACGTC. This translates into CASSLVGREGRVYEQYV.

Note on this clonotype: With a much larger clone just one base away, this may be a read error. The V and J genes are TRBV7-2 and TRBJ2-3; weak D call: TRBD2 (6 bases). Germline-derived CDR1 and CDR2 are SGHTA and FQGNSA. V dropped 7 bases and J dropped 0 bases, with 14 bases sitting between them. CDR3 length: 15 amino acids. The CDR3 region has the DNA TGTGCCAGCAACTCCTTAGCGGATAGCACAGATACGCAGTATTTT. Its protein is CASNSLADSTDTQYF.

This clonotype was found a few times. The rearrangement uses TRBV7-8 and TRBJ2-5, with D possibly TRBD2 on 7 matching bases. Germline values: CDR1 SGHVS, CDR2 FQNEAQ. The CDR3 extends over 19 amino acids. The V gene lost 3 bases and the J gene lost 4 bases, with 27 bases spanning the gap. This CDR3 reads CASSFIAPGGRGGLETQYF. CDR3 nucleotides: TGTGCCAGCAGCTTTATCGCGCCGGGGGGCCGCGGCGGTTTAGAGACCCAGTACTTC.

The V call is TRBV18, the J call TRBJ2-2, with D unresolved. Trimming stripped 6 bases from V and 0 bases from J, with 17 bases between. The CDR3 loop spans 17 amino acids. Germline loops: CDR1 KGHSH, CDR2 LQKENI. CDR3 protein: CASSTYTIPSNTGELFF. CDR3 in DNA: TGTGCCAGCTCCACCTACACGATCCCGTCGAACACCGGGGAGCTGTTTTTT.